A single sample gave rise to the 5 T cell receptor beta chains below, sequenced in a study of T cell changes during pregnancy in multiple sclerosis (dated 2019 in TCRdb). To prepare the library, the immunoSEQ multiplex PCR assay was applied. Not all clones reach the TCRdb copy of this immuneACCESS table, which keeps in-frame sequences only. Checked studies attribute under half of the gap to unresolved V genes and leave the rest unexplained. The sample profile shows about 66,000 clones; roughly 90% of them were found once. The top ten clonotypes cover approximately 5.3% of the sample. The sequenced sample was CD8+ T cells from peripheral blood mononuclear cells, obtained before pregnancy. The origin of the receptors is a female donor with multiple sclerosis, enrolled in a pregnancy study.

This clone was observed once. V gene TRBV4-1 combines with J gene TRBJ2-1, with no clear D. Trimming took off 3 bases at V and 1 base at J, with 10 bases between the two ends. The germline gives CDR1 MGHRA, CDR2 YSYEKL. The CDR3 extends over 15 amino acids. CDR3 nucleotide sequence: TGCGCCAGCAGCCAGAGCGACGGATCCTACAATGAGCAGTTCTTC. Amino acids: CASSQSDGSYNEQFF.

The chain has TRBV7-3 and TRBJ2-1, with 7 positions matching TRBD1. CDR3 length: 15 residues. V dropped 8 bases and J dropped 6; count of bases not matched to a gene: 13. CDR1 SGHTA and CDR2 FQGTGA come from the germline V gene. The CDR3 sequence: CASSRGRGPGNEQFF. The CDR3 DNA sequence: TGTGCCAGCTCTCGCGGTAGGGGGCCGGGCAATGAGCAGTTCTTC. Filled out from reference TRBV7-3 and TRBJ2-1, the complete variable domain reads GAGVSQTPSNKVTEKGKYVELRCDPISGHTALYWYRQSLGQGPEFLIYFQGTGAADDSGLPNDRFFAVRPEGSVSTLKIQRTERGDSAVYLCASSRGRGPGNEQFFGPGTRLTVL.

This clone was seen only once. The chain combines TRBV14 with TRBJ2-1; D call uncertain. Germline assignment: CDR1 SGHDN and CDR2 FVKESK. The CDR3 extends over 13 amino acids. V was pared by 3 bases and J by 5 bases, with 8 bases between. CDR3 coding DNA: TGTGCCAGCAGCCACTATAGTCACAATGAGCAGTTCTTC. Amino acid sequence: CASSHYSHNEQFF.

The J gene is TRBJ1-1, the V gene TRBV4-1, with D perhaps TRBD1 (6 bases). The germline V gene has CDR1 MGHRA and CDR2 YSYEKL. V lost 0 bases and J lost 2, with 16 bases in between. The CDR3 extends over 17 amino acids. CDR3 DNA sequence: TGCGCCAGCAGCCAAGAAGGCAGGGGAGGGTCTAACACTGAAGCTTTCTTT. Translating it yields CASSQEGRGGSNTEAFF.

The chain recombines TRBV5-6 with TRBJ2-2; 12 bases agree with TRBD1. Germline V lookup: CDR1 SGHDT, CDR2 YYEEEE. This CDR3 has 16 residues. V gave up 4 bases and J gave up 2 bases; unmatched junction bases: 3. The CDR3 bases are TGTGCCAGCAGCGCCGGGACAGGGGGCAACACCGGGGAGCTGTTTTTT. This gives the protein CASSAGTGGNTGELFF.